Listed below are T cell receptor beta chains from one sample, sequenced in a study of chemoradiotherapy in HPV16-positive cancers. The table came from immunoSEQ multiplex PCR; TCRdb's copy has only in-frame clones and leaves some out. This table holds about 1,600 clones, around 70% found once. Material: tumor tissue, obtained from a patient who underwent chemoradiotherapy. The receptors here all came from a human donor with HPV-associated anogenital cancer. CDR3s include the opening cysteine and the closing phenylalanine or tryptophan.

>TRBV7-7
CASSPRTSGGVQYF
>TRBV28
CASSPDGQANYGYTF
>TRBV19
CASRPNAGVGNTIYF
>TRBV18
CASSPSNRGGTEAFF
>TRBV7-8
CASSLESANTEAFF
>TRBV30
CAWSIESTYNEQFF
>TRBV18
CASSSRAAKQDEQYF
>TRBV21-1
CASPSNRATNTGELFF
>TRBV2
CASSERRINQPQHF
>TRBV7-6
CASSPTATHTGELFF
>TRBV7-9
CASSFTQNTGELFF
>TRBV30
CAWSVGGLLNEQFF
>TRBV28
CASSSTDLPLHF
>TRBV11-2
CASSSRPPGAGANVLTF
>TRBV7-9
CASSPFPGLRNTEAFF
>TRBV5-1
CASSQTIQGMDTEAFF